This entry describes one T cell receptor (beta chain). J gave up 0 bases and V 1 base, and 5 bases lay outside the gene matches. The germline CDR1 and CDR2 sequences are MGHRA and YSYEKL. The CDR3 runs to 17 residues. The record originates from a study of blood T cells in healthy people across ages. The authors ran a second PCR of about 7 to 12 cycles using a sample-barcoded 5' primer and a J-beta primer mix. From the 5' RACE reads, TCRdb called clonotypes with MiXCR, one entry per CDR3 protein. The sample lists over 950,000 distinct CDR3 sequences, roughly 47% seen once, with over 20% in the top ten.

The chain couples TRBV4-1 to TRBJ2-4; 8 bases match TRBD2. Sequencing input: blood. The source of this sequence is a woman in her sixties or seventies in good health. As DNA, the CDR3 is TGCGCCAGCAGCCAAGCTCTAAGCGGGGGAGCCAAAAACATTCAGTACTTC. Protein product: CASSQALSGGAKNIQYF.